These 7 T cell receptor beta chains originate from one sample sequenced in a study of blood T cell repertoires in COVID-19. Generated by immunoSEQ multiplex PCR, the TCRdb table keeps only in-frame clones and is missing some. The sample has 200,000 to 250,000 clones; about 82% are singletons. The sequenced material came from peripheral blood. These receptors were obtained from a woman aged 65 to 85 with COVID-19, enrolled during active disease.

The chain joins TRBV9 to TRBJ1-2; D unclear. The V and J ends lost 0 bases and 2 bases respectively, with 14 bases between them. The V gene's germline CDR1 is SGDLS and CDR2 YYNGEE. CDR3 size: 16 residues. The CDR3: CASSVAPNVENYGYTF. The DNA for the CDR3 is TGTGCCAGCAGCGTAGCCCCCAACGTAGAAAACTATGGCTACACCTTC.

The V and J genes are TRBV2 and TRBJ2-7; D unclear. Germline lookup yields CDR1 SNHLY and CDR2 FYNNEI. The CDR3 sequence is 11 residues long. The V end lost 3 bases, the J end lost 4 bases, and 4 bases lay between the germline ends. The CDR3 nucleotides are TGTGCCAGCAGTGACAGTTACGAGCAGTACTTC. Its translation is CASSDSYEQYF.

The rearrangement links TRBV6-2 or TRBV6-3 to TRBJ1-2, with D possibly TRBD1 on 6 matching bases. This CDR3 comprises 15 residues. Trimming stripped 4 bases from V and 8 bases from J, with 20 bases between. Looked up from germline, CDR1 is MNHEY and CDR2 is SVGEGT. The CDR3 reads CASSSATGLMRGYTF. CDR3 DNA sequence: TGTGCCAGCAGTTCCGCTACAGGGTTAATGCGCGGCTACACCTTC.

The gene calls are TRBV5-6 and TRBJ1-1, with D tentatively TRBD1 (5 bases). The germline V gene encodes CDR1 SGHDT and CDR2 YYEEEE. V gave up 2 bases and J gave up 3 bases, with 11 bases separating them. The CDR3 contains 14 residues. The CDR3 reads CASSLSPQDTEAFF. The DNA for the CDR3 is TGTGCCAGCAGCTTATCCCCACAGGACACTGAAGCTTTCTTT. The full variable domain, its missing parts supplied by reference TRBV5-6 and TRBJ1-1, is DAGVTQSPTHLIKTRGQQVTLRCSPKSGHDTVSWYQQALGQGPQFIFQYYEEEERQRGNFPDRFSGHQFPNYSSELNVNALLLGDSALYLCASSLSPQDTEAFFGQGTRLTVV.

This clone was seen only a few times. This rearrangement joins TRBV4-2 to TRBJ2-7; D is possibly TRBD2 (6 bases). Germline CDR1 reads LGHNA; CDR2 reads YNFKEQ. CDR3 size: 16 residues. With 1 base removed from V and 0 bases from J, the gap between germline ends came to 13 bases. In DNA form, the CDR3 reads TGTGCCAGCAGCCAAGGCGATCGGGGGAACTCCTACGAGCAGTACTTC. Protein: CASSQGDRGNSYEQYF.

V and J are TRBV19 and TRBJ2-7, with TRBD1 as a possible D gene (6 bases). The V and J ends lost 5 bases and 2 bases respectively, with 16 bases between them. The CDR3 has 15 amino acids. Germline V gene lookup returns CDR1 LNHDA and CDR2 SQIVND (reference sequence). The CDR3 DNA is TGTGCCAGTAGTCTCGGGACATTGGGCCCCTACGAGCAGTACTTC. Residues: CASSLGTLGPYEQYF.

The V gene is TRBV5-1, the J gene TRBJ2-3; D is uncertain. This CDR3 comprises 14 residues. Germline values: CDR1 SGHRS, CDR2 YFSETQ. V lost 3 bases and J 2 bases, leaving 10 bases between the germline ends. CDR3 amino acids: CASSYTSSTDTQYF. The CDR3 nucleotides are TGCGCCAGCAGCTATACTTCCTCCACAGATACGCAGTATTTT.